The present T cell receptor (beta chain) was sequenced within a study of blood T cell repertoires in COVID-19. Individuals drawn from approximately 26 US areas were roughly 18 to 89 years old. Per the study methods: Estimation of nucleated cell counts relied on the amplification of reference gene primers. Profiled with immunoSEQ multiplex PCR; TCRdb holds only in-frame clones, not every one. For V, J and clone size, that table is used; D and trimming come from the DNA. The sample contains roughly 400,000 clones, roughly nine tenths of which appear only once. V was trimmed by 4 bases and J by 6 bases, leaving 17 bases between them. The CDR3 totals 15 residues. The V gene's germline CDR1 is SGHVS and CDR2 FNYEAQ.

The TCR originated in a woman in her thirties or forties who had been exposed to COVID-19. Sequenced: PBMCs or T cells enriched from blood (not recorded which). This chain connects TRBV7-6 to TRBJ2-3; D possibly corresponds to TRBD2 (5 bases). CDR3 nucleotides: TGTGCCAGCAGCTGGACCCCCGGACTCGTTGATACGCAGTATTTT. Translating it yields CASSWTPGLVDTQYF. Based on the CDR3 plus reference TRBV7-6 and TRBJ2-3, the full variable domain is GAGVSQSPRYKVTKRGQDVALRCDPISGHVSLYWYRQALGQGPEFLTYFNYEAQQDKSGLPNDRFSAERPEGSISTLTIQRTEQRDSAMYRCASSWTPGLVDTQYFGPGTRLTVL.